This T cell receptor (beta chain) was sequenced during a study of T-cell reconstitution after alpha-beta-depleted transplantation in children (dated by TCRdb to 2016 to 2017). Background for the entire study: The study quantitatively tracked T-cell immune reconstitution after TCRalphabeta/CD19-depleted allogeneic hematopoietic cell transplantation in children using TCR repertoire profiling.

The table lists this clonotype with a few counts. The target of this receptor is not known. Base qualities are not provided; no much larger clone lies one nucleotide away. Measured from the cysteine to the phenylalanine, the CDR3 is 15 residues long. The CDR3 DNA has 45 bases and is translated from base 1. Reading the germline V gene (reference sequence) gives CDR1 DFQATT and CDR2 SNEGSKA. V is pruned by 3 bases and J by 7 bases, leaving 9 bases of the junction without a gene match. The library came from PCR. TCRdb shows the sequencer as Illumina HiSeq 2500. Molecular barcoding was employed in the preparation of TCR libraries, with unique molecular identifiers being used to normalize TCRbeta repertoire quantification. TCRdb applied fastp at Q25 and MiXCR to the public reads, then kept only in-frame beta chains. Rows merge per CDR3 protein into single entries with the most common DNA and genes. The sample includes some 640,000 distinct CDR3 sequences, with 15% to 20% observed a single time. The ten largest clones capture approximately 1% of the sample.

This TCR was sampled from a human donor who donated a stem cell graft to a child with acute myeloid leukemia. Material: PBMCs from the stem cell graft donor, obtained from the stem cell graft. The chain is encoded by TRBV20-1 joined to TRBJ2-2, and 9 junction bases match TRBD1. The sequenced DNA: TGCAGTGCTAGGGGACAGGGCGGAGAGTACGGGGAGCTGTTTTTT. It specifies CSARGQGGEYGELFF.